What follows are 11 T cell receptor beta chains derived from one specimen sequenced in a study of cytomegalovirus exposure and HLA in healthy donors. Only in-frame clones appear in the TCRdb table, and some are missing; sequencing was by immunoSEQ multiplex PCR. In the table there are roughly 120,000 clones, roughly nine tenths of which are singletons. Sequencing was carried out using PBMCs. The receptors stem from a man younger than 30 in good health and CMV-seropositive.

This clone was picked up one time. This rearrangement joins TRBV5-6 to TRBJ2-1, with 7 positions matching TRBD2. With 6 bases clipped from V and 4 bases from J, the junction kept 4 bases outside the gene matches. CDR1 and CDR2 (germline): SGHDT, YYEEEE. This CDR3 contains 13 residues. CDR3 nucleotides: TGTGCCAGCACCCTGGGAGGGTACAATGAGCAGTTCTTC. Amino acids: CASTLGGYNEQFF. The full variable domain, with the rest looked up from reference TRBV5-6 and TRBJ2-1, is DAGVTQSPTHLIKTRGQQVTLRCSPKSGHDTVSWYQQALGQGPQFIFQYYEEEERQRGNFPDRFSGHQFPNYSSELNVNALLLGDSALYLCASTLGGYNEQFFGPGTRLTVL.

In this sample, this clone turned up once. The J gene is TRBJ2-3, the V gene TRBV27; 9 nucleotides align to TRBD1. This CDR3 contains 15 residues. Germline V lookup: CDR1 MNHEY, CDR2 SMNVEV (reference sequence). V dropped 0 bases and J dropped 5; count of bases not matched to a gene: 3. The CDR3 DNA reads TGTGCCAGCAGTTTATCCGGACAGGGGCAAGATACGCAGTATTTT. Its protein product is CASSLSGQGQDTQYF.

V and J are TRBV6-1 and TRBJ1-4; 11 bases match TRBD1. Germline CDR1 is MNHNS and CDR2 is SASEGT. This CDR3 comprises 15 residues. J lost 6 bases, V lost 2 bases, and 2 bases had no gene match. The CDR3 bases are TGTGCCAGCAGTGAACCGGGACAGGGGGATGAAAAACTGTTTTTT. Protein: CASSEPGQGDEKLFF.

The table lists this clone with a count of one. The chain joins TRBV5-1 to TRBJ2-7; the match to TRBD2 covers 8 bases. J gave up 3 bases and V 4 bases, and 9 bases lay outside the gene matches. CDR1 and CDR2 (germline): SGHRS, YFSETQ. This CDR3 comprises 15 residues. CDR3 amino acids: CASSPTSGTDYEQYF. The CDR3 bases are TGCGCCAGCAGCCCCACTAGCGGCACGGACTACGAGCAGTACTTC.

This clone was recorded once. The chain uses TRBV7-9 and TRBJ1-1; TRBD1 matches at 7 bases. The CDR3 spans 14 residues. The germline V gene encodes CDR1 SEHNR and CDR2 FQNEAQ (reference sequence). Trimming took 5 bases from V and 3 from J; bases not matched to a gene: 6. The CDR3 DNA reads as TGTGCCAGCAGCCTAGGGGGCGTTGACACTGAAGCTTTCTTT. This translates into CASSLGGVDTEAFF.

The gene calls are TRBV7-2 and TRBJ2-7; 7 bases are shared with TRBD1. V was pared by 5 bases and J by 2 bases, with 9 bases of the junction left unmatched. The germline gives CDR1 SGHTA, CDR2 FQGNSA. CDR3 size: 15 residues. CDR3: CASSLWTGGPYEQYF. CDR3 bases: TGTGCCAGCAGCCTTTGGACAGGCGGCCCCTACGAGCAGTACTTC.

The chain joins TRBV7-9 to TRBJ2-3; unclear D gene. V shed 3 bases and J shed 3 bases, with 7 bases lying between them. This CDR3 is built from 13 residues. The germline gives CDR1 SEHNR, CDR2 FQNEAQ (reference sequence). The CDR3 loop reads CASSFGRTDTQYF. DNA of the CDR3: TGTGCCAGCAGCTTTGGCAGAACAGATACGCAGTATTTT.

This chain links TRBV30 with TRBJ1-1; D might be TRBD1 (6 bases). Germline CDR1 is GTSNPN and CDR2 is SVGIG (reference sequence). This CDR3 comprises 14 residues. The V and J ends lost 0 bases and 5 bases respectively, with 13 bases between them. DNA for the CDR3: TGTGCCTGGAGTGTGTACAGGGAGAAGACTGAAGCTTTCTTT. Protein: CAWSVYREKTEAFF. Full variable domain (rest looked up from reference TRBV30 and TRBJ1-1): SQTIHQWPATLVQPVGSPLSLECTVEGTSNPNLYWYRQAAGRGLQLLFYSVGIGQISSEVPQNLSASRPQDRQFILSSKKLLLSDSGFYLCAWSVYREKTEAFFGQGTRLTVV.

CDR3 nucleotide sequence: TGTGCCAGCAGCTTATTAGGACTAGCGGAAGGAGATACGCAGTATTTT. As protein: CASSLLGLAEGDTQYF. J is TRBJ2-3 and V is TRBV7-2; 10 bases fit TRBD2. CDR3 length: 16 amino acids. With 2 bases clipped from V and 5 bases from J, the junction kept 7 bases outside the gene matches. The germline CDR1 and CDR2 sequences are SGHTA and FQGNSA.

The chain has TRBV6-1 and TRBJ1-4; D remains ambiguous. Germline V lookup: CDR1 MNHNS, CDR2 SASEGT. V shed 8 bases and J shed 1 base, with 8 bases lying between them. This CDR3 contains 13 residues. CDR3 protein: CASGRGTNEKLFF. CDR3 coding DNA: TGTGCCAGCGGTCGGGGAACTAATGAAAAACTGTTTTTT.

This chain links TRBV4-1 with TRBJ1-2; a weak D match, TRBD1 (5 bases). Germline V gives CDR1 MGHRA, CDR2 YSYEKL. V dropped 1 base and J dropped 6 bases, with 9 bases sitting between them. This CDR3 region has 13 residues. The CDR3, as DNA: TGCGCCAGCAGCCAAGTGGGGGGTGATGGCTACACCTTC. Its translation: CASSQVGGDGYTF.